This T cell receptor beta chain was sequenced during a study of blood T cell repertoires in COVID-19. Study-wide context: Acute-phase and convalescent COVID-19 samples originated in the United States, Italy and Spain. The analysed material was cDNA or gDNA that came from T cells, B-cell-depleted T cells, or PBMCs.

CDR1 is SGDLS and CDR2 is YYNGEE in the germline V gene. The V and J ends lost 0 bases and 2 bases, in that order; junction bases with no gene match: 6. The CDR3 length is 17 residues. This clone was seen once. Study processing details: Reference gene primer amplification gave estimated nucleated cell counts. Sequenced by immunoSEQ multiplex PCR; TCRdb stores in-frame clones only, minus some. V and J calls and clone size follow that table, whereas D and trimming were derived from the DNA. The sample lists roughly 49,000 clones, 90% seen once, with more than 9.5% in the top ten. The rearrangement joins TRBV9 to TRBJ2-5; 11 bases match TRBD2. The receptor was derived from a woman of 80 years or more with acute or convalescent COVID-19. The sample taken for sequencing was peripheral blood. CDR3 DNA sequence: TGTGCCAGCAGCGTAGAGCGCGGGACTAGCGGACAAGAGACCCAGTACTTC. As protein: CASSVERGTSGQETQYF.